These 14 T cell receptor beta chains came from one sample sequenced in a study of shared clonotypes between healthy human individuals. Sequencing was performed with immunoSEQ multiplex PCR; in TCRdb, only in-frame clones are kept and a portion is missing. The sample contains 1.5 million to 2.5 million clones, approximately 94% of which appear only once. CD45RO-negative, CCR7-selected cells formed the naive CD8 fraction, which excluded terminally differentiated effector memory CD45RA+ cells. Sequenced material: naive CD8+ T cells sorted from blood. Source of these receptors: a man aged 18 to 30 in good health.

The chain carries TRBV4-3 and TRBJ2-1, with D maybe TRBD1 (6 bases). Trimming shortened V by 0 bases and J by 0 bases, and 9 bases separated the two germline ends. The CDR3 spans 16 residues. Germline V gene lookup returns CDR1 LGHNA and CDR2 YSLEER. CDR3 region: CASSQESGASYNEQFF. In DNA form, the CDR3 reads TGCGCCAGCAGCCAAGAGTCAGGGGCCTCCTACAATGAGCAGTTCTTC.

Remarks on this clone: The same CDR3 arises from other DNA sequences in this sample as well. This rearrangement joins TRBV7-3 to TRBJ2-1; no reliable D call. The CDR3 has 14 amino acids. The germline CDR1 and CDR2 sequences are SGHTA and FQGTGA. Trimming shortened V by 0 bases and J by 8 bases, and 11 bases separated the two germline ends. The CDR3 DNA follows: TGTGCCAGCAGCTTAACGTCGGGTGGGGATGAGCAGTTCTTC. It translates to CASSLTSGGDEQFF.

The chain carries TRBV5-6 and TRBJ2-1; a possible D gene is TRBD2 (5 bases). Germline assignment: CDR1 SGHDT and CDR2 YYEEEE. The CDR3 sequence is 15 residues long. V lost 0 bases and J 3 bases, leaving 10 bases between the germline ends. In DNA form, the CDR3 reads TGTGCCAGCAGCTTGGCCGGGGTCCTCTACAATGAGCAGTTCTTC. This gives the protein CASSLAGVLYNEQFF.

The chain has TRBV27 and TRBJ2-6, with D uncertain. The length of the CDR3 is 15 residues. With 1 base removed from V and 2 bases from J, the gap between germline ends came to 6 bases. CDR1 and CDR2 from the germline V gene are MNHEY and SMNVEV (reference sequence). This CDR3 is CASSLWPAGANVLTF. CDR3 in DNA: TGTGCCAGCAGTTTATGGCCGGCTGGGGCCAACGTCCTGACTTTC.

The chain has TRBV13 and TRBJ1-3; D possibly corresponds to TRBD1 (6 bases). The CDR3 has 15 amino acids. Germline lookup yields CDR1 PRHDT and CDR2 FYEKMQ (reference sequence). V dropped 5 bases and J dropped 2 bases, with 13 bases sitting between them. The CDR3 bases are TGTGCCAGCAGCCCACAGGGTTTCCCTGGAAACACCATATATTTT. As protein: CASSPQGFPGNTIYF.

This sequence joins TRBV4-1 and TRBJ2-3; D unresolved. The CDR3 is 15 residues long. Trimming took off 2 bases at V and 0 bases at J, with 9 bases between the two ends. Germline V gene lookup returns CDR1 MGHRA and CDR2 YSYEKL. The CDR3 nucleotides read TGCGCCAGCAGCCAAAGTGTAGCTAGCACAGATACGCAGTATTTT. It specifies CASSQSVASTDTQYF.

V gene TRBV28 combines with J gene TRBJ1-3; D perhaps matches TRBD1 (5 bases). The CDR3 length is 15 residues. Trimming pared 7 bases from V and 4 bases from J, leaving 17 bases between. Per the germline V gene, CDR1 is MDHEN and CDR2 is SYDVKM. Here the CDR3 reads CASIQTGVQGNTIYF. In DNA form, the CDR3 reads TGTGCCAGCATCCAAACGGGGGTCCAGGGAAACACCATATATTTT.

This clone was counted a single time. The V gene is TRBV19, the J gene TRBJ1-1, with a tentative D call TRBD1 (6 bases). CDR1 is LNHDA, CDR2 SQIVND, per germline (reference sequence). The CDR3 has 13 amino acids. The V and J ends lost 3 bases and 4 bases respectively, with 9 bases between them. Here the CDR3 reads CASSIAGATEAFF. The CDR3 bases are TGTGCCAGTAGTATTGCAGGGGCCACTGAAGCTTTCTTT.

This clone was observed a single time. The chain has TRBV11-2 and TRBJ2-3; 7 bases match TRBD1. The V gene end was trimmed by 0 bases and the J gene end by 2 bases; junction bases not matched to a gene: 5. The CDR3 runs to 16 residues. CDR1 and CDR2 from the germline V gene are SGHAT and FQNNGV. CDR3 DNA sequence: TGTGCCAGCAGCTTAGATCCAGGACAGGCCACAGATACGCAGTATTTT. Encoded protein: CASSLDPGQATDTQYF.

This clone was seen only once. J is TRBJ2-1 and V is TRBV13; D is unresolved. Germline V gene sequence: CDR1 PRHDT, CDR2 FYEKMQ (reference sequence). V was trimmed by 0 bases and J by 9 bases, leaving 18 bases between them. The CDR3 runs to 16 residues. This chain's CDR3 is CASSLGAIISKGEQFF. In DNA form, the CDR3 reads TGTGCCAGCAGCTTAGGCGCCATAATTTCGAAGGGTGAGCAGTTCTTC. The full variable domain, with the rest looked up from reference TRBV13 and TRBJ2-1, is AAGVIQSPRHLIKEKRETATLKCYPIPRHDTVYWYQQGPGQDPQFLISFYEKMQSDKGSIPDRFSAQQFSDYHSELNMSSLELGDSALYFCASSLGAIISKGEQFFGPGTRLTVL.

As for this clone: The sample contains more than one DNA sequence encoding this CDR3. This chain uses TRBV7-3 with TRBJ1-2, with TRBD1 matching over 7 bases. The germline V gene has CDR1 SGHTA and CDR2 FQGTGA. Trimming took 6 bases from V and 6 from J; bases not matched to a gene: 7. This CDR3 contains 13 residues. CDR3: CASSRTGADGYTF. The CDR3 coding sequence is TGTGCCAGCAGTCGCACAGGGGCGGATGGCTACACCTTC.

This clone is a singleton in its sample. The rearrangement links TRBV5-6 to TRBJ2-7; possibly TRBD1 or TRBD2 for D (5 bases each). V lost 0 bases and J 2 bases, leaving 15 bases between the germline ends. The CDR3 runs 16 residues. Germline V gene sequence: CDR1 SGHDT, CDR2 YYEEEE. CDR3 loop: CASSLERAGPTYEQYF. The DNA for the CDR3 is TGTGCCAGCAGCTTGGAGAGGGCAGGGCCGACCTACGAGCAGTACTTC.

V and J are TRBV7-9 and TRBJ2-5; maybe TRBD1 (5 bases). The germline V gene encodes CDR1 SEHNR and CDR2 FQNEAQ (reference sequence). The CDR3 is 14 amino acids. Trimming stripped 4 bases from V and 2 bases from J, with 11 bases between. Here the CDR3 reads CASSSRQPQETQYF. The CDR3 nucleotides are TGTGCCAGCAGCTCGCGACAGCCACAAGAGACCCAGTACTTC.

The V and J genes are TRBV7-9 and TRBJ1-1, with a tentative D call TRBD1 (6 bases). V dropped 5 bases and J dropped 7 bases, with 17 bases sitting between them. CDR1 and CDR2 (germline): SEHNR, FQNEAQ (reference sequence). This CDR3 comprises 14 residues. The CDR3 DNA follows: TGTGCCAGCAGCCCGGTGCAGGGGTTCGGTGAAGCTTTCTTT. It translates to CASSPVQGFGEAFF. Filled out from reference TRBV7-9 and TRBJ1-1, the complete variable domain reads DTGVSQNPRHKITKRGQNVTFRCDPISEHNRLYWYRQTLGQGPEFLTYFQNEAQLEKSRLLSDRFSAERPKGSFSTLEIQRTEQGDSAMYLCASSPVQGFGEAFFGQGTRLTVV.